Detailed here is one T cell receptor beta chain. Its antigen remains unknown. The sample carries other DNA sequences with the same CDR3. This sample stems from a study of cytomegalovirus exposure and HLA in healthy donors. The study's findings and limits: The presence/absence work took it that sequencing depth was about the same across donors. Most TCR sequences were rare, but some public TCRs occurred in many donors. DRB1 had the most TCR associations and HLA-C the fewest, a later analysis found, with rates varying by HLA locus.

Germline V lookup: CDR1 MNHEY, CDR2 SVGAGI. The CDR3 length is 15 residues. The V gene end was trimmed by 6 bases and the J gene end by 0 bases; junction bases not matched to a gene: 5. The PCR employed 60 Vbeta primers together with 13 Jbeta primers. Sequencing used immunoSEQ multiplex PCR; TCRdb keeps in-frame clones, though not all of them. The sample carries some 120,000 clones, around two thirds recorded once. This chain links TRBV6-5 with TRBJ2-3; 8 bases are a match to TRBD2. The TCR sequence derives from a man aged 55-75 years in good health and CMV-seropositive. Material: PBMCs. CDR3 in DNA: TGTGCCAGCAGGAATAGCGGGGCTAGCACAGATACGCAGTATTTT. Amino acids: CASRNSGASTDTQYF.